One T cell receptor beta chain is described in this entry. The germline V gene has CDR1 GTSNPN and CDR2 SVGIG (reference sequence). CDR3 size: 14 residues. V lost 3 bases, J lost 9 bases, and 8 bases stayed unmatched. Profiled with immunoSEQ multiplex PCR; TCRdb holds only in-frame clones, not every one. The table lists some 430,000 clones, 90% of them singletons, with about 0.6% in the top ten. This entry belongs to a study of blood T cell repertoires in COVID-19. Sequenced: PBMCs or T cells enriched from blood (not recorded which). The chain is built from TRBV30 and TRBJ2-1, with 10 bases aligning to TRBD2. The TCR sequence derives from a man aged 18-30 years who had recovered from COVID-19. The CDR3 DNA is TGTGCCTGGAGACGAGGGACTAGCGCATCTGAGCAGTTCTTC. Residues: CAWRRGTSASEQFF.